These 22 T cell receptor beta chains came from one sample sequenced in a study of blood T cell repertoires in COVID-19. This table comes from immunoSEQ multiplex PCR, and its TCRdb copy is limited to in-frame clones, with some not included. The sample consists of fewer than 200,000 clones, 75% to 90% of them appearing once. The source material was PBMCs or T cells enriched from blood (not recorded which). The origin of the receptors is a woman between 45 and 60 years old who had recovered from COVID-19.

V is TRBV11-2 and J is TRBJ1-4, with 8 positions matching TRBD1. Trimming cost V 5 bases and J 7 bases; bases outside gene matches: 9. Germline values: CDR1 SGHAT, CDR2 FQNNGV. The CDR3 runs to 15 residues. The CDR3 is CASSPFTGGSEKLFF. The CDR3 DNA sequence: TGTGCCAGCAGCCCTTTTACAGGGGGAAGTGAAAAACTGTTTTTT.

CDR3: CASRWTGDTYGYTF. The CDR3 DNA is TGTGCCAGCAGGTGGACAGGGGACACCTATGGCTACACCTTC. This chain connects TRBV27 to TRBJ1-2; 9 bases fit TRBD1. CDR1 and CDR2 (germline): MNHEY, SMNVEV (reference sequence). The CDR3 extends over 14 amino acids. Germline trimming cut 6 bases from V and 4 bases from J; bases unmatched to any gene: 6.

CDR3 in DNA: TGTGCCAGCAGCCAACAGGGGGCGGTCAATCAGCCCCAGCATTTT. Its translation: CASSQQGAVNQPQHF. The chain recombines TRBV11-2 with TRBJ1-5, with 9 bases fitting TRBD1. V lost 5 bases and J lost 3; bases outside the gene matches: 5. Germline V gene lookup returns CDR1 SGHAT and CDR2 FQNNGV. The CDR3 runs to 15 residues. The full variable domain, with the rest looked up from reference TRBV11-2 and TRBJ1-5, is EAGVAQSPRYKIIEKRQSVAFWCNPISGHATLYWYQQILGQGPKLLIQFQNNGVVDDSQLPKDRFSAERLKGVDSTLKIQPAKLEDSAVYLCASSQQGAVNQPQHFGDGTRLSIL.

Only a few counts were recorded for this clone. This rearrangement joins TRBV7-9 to TRBJ1-2; D gene unclear. The CDR3 covers 12 residues. Trimming took 6 bases from V and 4 from J, leaving 9 bases between them. Germline V gene data show CDR1 as SEHNR and CDR2 as FQNEAQ (reference sequence). The CDR3 region is CASSREVYGYTF. As DNA, the CDR3 is TGTGCCAGCAGTCGGGAGGTCTATGGCTACACCTTC.

The genes are TRBV10-2 and TRBJ1-1; 8 nucleotides match TRBD1. Trimming cost V 0 bases and J 11 bases; bases outside gene matches: 5. The CDR3 totals 13 residues. Germline CDR1 and CDR2: WSHSY and SAAADI. The DNA for the CDR3 is TGCGCCAGCAGTGAGTCCAGGGGGCTGGAGGCTTTCTTT. It codes for CASSESRGLEAFF.

The chain employs TRBV6-4 and TRBJ2-1; possibly TRBD1 for D (6 bases). This CDR3 has 15 residues. V dropped 5 bases and J dropped 8 bases, with 19 bases sitting between them. Germline-derived CDR1 and CDR2 are MRHNA and SNTAGT. CDR3 coding DNA: TGTGCCAGCAGTCCGAGGGGGAGTTATCCGGATGAGCAGTTCTTC. It yields the protein CASSPRGSYPDEQFF.

This chain links TRBV18 with TRBJ2-1; 11 bases match TRBD2. Germline V gives CDR1 KGHSH, CDR2 LQKENI. V trimming: 0 bases; J trimming: 4 bases; junction bases outside the gene matches: 8. The CDR3 sequence is 18 residues long. CDR3 protein: CASSPPGKGTSGYNEQFF. In DNA form, the CDR3 reads TGTGCCAGCTCACCACCAGGGAAGGGGACTAGCGGTTACAATGAGCAGTTCTTC.

The V gene is TRBV6-2 or TRBV6-3, the J gene TRBJ2-2, with D possibly TRBD2 on 5 matching bases. From germline, CDR1 is MNHEY and CDR2 SVGEGT. V lost 2 bases and J 6 bases, leaving 22 bases between the germline ends. The CDR3 is 18 amino acids. The CDR3 DNA follows: TGTGCCAGCAGTTACAGGAGGTCTAGCTACGAGGTCGCCGGGGAGCTGTTTTTT. It encodes CASSYRRSSYEVAGELFF.

This clone was observed once. This chain uses TRBV29-1 with TRBJ2-1; 8 bases are shared with TRBD2. The CDR3 contains 18 residues. The germline gives CDR1 SQVTM, CDR2 ANQGSEA. The V gene end was trimmed by 5 bases and the J gene end by 0 bases; junction bases not matched to a gene: 15. In DNA, the CDR3 is TGCAGCGTTCTATTCCTGACCGGGAGCGGGGGCTCCTACAATGAGCAGTTCTTC. This gives the protein CSVLFLTGSGGSYNEQFF.

This chain joins TRBV11-2 and TRBJ1-2; TRBD1 might be the D (6 bases). V was clipped by 3 bases and J by 8 bases, with 13 bases between them. In germline, CDR1 is SGHAT, CDR2 FQNNGV. This CDR3 region has 13 residues. CDR3 region: CASSFFRGDGYTF. CDR3 bases: TGTGCCAGCAGCTTTTTCAGGGGCGACGGCTACACCTTC.

J is TRBJ2-1 and V is TRBV11-3; D ambiguous. The CDR3 totals 11 residues. The germline V gene encodes CDR1 SGHNT and CDR2 YENEEA. The germline V and J ends were trimmed by 8 bases and 10 bases, with 12 bases remaining between them. As DNA, the CDR3 is TGTGCCAGCCGAGGTGAAAGGGAGCAGTTCTTC. Protein product: CASRGEREQFF.

The J gene is TRBJ2-3, the V gene TRBV7-3, with 13 bases lining up with TRBD2. This CDR3 spans 15 amino acids. From germline, CDR1 is SGHTA and CDR2 FQGTGA. V was clipped by 5 bases and J by 7 bases; unmatched bases: 6. CDR3: CASSPTSGGLNTQYF. The CDR3 nucleotides are TGTGCCAGCAGCCCGACTAGCGGGGGGTTAAATACGCAGTATTTT.

The chain is built from TRBV10-1 and TRBJ1-6; no firm D call. V gave up 7 bases and J gave up 9 bases, with 13 bases separating them. The CDR3 runs to 13 residues. The germline V gene has CDR1 WNHNN and CDR2 SYGVQD (reference sequence). CDR3 DNA sequence: TGCGCCAGCAATGCCCTTACGGGTTCACCCCTCCACTTT. This encodes CASNALTGSPLHF.

This clone was seen only a few times. This chain joins TRBV7-9 and TRBJ1-1; D ambiguous. Trimming took off 6 bases at V and 10 bases at J, with 15 bases between the two ends. This CDR3 has 12 amino acids. From germline, CDR1 is SEHNR and CDR2 FQNEAQ (reference sequence). CDR3 DNA sequence: TGTGCCAGCAGGACTCAACCCGTGGGAGCTTTCTTT. This encodes CASRTQPVGAFF. The complete variable domain, with remaining parts taken from reference TRBV7-9 and TRBJ1-1, reads DTGVSQNPRHKITKRGQNVTFRCDPISEHNRLYWYRQTLGQGPEFLTYFQNEAQLEKSRLLSDRFSAERPKGSFSTLEIQRTEQGDSAMYLCASRTQPVGAFFGQGTRLTVV.

The chain combines TRBV7-2 with TRBJ1-1, with D possibly matching TRBD1 (6 bases). The CDR3 has 16 residues. V lost 5 bases and J 6 bases, leaving 22 bases between the germline ends. Looked up from germline, CDR1 is SGHTA and CDR2 is FQGNSA. CDR3 sequence reads: CASSPPIFRGFAEAFF. The CDR3 DNA follows: TGTGCCAGCAGCCCGCCGATCTTTAGGGGGTTCGCTGAAGCTTTCTTT.

This sequence joins TRBV14 and TRBJ1-5, with 8 bases aligning to TRBD1. The CDR3 is made up of 14 amino acids. Germline values: CDR1 SGHDN, CDR2 FVKESK. The V segment lost 5 bases and the J segment 6 bases; nucleotides outside the gene matches: 6. CDR3 protein: CASSKTGDGQPQHF. CDR3 bases: TGTGCCAGCAGCAAGACAGGGGACGGTCAGCCCCAGCATTTT.

The rearrangement links TRBV7-2 to TRBJ2-7; TRBD1 matches 10 bases. With V trimmed by 5 bases and J by 6 bases, 4 bases remained unmatched. This CDR3 has 13 residues. The V gene's germline CDR1 is SGHTA and CDR2 FQGNSA. The DNA for the CDR3 is TGTGCCAGCAGCGCAGACAGGGGGCGCGAGCAGTACGTC. This encodes CASSADRGREQYV.

This clone was seen more than once but under ten times. The chain couples TRBV4-3 to TRBJ1-6, with 8 bases aligning to TRBD1. Per the germline V gene, CDR1 is LGHNA and CDR2 is YSLEER. The CDR3 covers 16 residues. J was trimmed by 8 bases and V by 0 bases; bases with no gene match: 6. The CDR3 bases are TGCGCCAGCAGCCAAGACCCCGGGACAGGCGATTCACCCCTCCACTTT. Translating gives CASSQDPGTGDSPLHF.

The rearrangement joins TRBV27 to TRBJ2-1; 9 bases align to TRBD2. V was pared by 6 bases and J by 12 bases, with 15 bases of the junction left unmatched. Germline CDR1 is MNHEY and CDR2 is SMNVEV (reference sequence). This CDR3 has 15 residues. CDR3 sequence: CASSRRLAEGSGQFF. DNA for the CDR3: TGTGCCAGCAGCCGACGACTAGCGGAGGGGAGCGGGCAGTTCTTC.

This clone was detected only once. This sequence joins TRBV15 and TRBJ1-3; D call uncertain. Trimming removed 3 bases at V and 9 bases at J, with 6 bases between. This CDR3 region has 11 residues. Germline V gene data show CDR1 as LNHNV and CDR2 as YYDKDF (reference sequence). Here the CDR3 DNA reads TGTGCCACCAGCAGTCGGTCCACCATATATTTT. Translation gives CATSSRSTIYF.

The chain combines TRBV28 with TRBJ2-2, with 10 nucleotides matching TRBD1. Losses at the gene ends were 2 bases for V and 3 bases for J; bases not matched to a gene: 0. The germline gives CDR1 MDHEN, CDR2 SYDVKM. The CDR3 consists of 15 residues. The CDR3 DNA is TGTGCCAGCAGTTTAGGGACAGGGGACACCGGGGAGCTGTTTTTT. It specifies CASSLGTGDTGELFF.

This clone was found once. The V and J genes are TRBV11-3 and TRBJ2-3; the match to TRBD1 covers 9 bases. Germline CDR1 reads SGHNT; CDR2 reads YENEEA. The CDR3 length is 16 residues. V was pared by 3 bases and J by 4 bases, with 8 bases of the junction left unmatched. CDR3 residues: CASSFLTGQGADTQYF. CDR3 DNA sequence: TGTGCCAGCAGCTTCCTTACGGGACAGGGTGCAGATACGCAGTATTTT.